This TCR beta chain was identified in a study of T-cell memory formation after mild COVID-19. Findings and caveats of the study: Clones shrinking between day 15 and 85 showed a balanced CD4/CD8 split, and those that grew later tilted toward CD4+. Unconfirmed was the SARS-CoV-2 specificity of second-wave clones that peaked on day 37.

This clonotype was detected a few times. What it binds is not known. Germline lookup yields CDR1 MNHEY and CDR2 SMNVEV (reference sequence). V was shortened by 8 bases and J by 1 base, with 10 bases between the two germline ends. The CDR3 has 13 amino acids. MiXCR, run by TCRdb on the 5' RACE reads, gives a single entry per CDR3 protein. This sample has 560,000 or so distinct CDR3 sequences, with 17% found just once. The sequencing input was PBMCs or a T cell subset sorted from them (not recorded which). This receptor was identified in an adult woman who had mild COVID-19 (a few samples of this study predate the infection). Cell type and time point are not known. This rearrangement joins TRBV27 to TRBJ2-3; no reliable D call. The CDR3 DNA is TGTGCCAGCCACCCTCTCGGCACAGATACGCAGTATTTT. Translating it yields CASHPLGTDTQYF.